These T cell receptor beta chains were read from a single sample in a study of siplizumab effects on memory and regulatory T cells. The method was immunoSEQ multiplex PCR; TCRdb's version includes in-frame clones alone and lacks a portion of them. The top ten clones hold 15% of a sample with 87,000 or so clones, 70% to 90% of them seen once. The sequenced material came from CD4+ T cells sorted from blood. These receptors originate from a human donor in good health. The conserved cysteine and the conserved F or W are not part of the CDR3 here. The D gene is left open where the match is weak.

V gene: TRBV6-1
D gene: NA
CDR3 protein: ASSEYPGSEAF

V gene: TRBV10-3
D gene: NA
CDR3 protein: AISEVPGGGTGELF

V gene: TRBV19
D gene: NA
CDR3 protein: ASSQGIRGRALTDTQY

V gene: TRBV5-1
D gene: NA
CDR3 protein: ASSFDSYEQY

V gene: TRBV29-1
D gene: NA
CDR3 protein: SVEEGERETEAF

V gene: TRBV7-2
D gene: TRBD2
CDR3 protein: ASRSGRFETQY

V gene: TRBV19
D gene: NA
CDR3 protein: ASRPAGDSGANVLT

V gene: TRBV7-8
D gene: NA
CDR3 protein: ASSLGQGTEAF

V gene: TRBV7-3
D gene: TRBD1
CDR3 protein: ASSPGQGARDEQF

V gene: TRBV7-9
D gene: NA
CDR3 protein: ASSLARRVAGYT

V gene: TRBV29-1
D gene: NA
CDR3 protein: SVEGWRADGYT